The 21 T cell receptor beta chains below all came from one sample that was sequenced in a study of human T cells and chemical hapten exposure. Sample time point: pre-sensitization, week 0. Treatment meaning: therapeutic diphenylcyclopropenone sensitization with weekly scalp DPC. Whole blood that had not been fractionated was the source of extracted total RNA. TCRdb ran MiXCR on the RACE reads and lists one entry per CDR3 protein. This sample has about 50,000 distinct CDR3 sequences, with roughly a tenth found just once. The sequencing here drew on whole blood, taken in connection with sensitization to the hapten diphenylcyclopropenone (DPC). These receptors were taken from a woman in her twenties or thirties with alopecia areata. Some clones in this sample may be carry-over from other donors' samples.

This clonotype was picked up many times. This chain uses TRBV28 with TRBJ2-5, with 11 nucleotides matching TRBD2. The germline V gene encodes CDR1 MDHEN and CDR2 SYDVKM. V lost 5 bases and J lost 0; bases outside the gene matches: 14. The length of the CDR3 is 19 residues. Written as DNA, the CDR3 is TGTGCCAGCAGTCGGATGACTAGCGGGACAGCGGCGTACCAAGAGACCCAGTACTTC. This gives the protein CASSRMTSGTAAYQETQYF.

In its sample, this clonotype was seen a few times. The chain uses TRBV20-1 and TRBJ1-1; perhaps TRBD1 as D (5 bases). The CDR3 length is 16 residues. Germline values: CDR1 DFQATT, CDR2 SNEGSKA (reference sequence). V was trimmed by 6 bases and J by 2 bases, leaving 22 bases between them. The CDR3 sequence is CSAVDNGDRVNTEAFF. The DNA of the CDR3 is TGCAGTGCCGTAGATAACGGAGACAGAGTAAACACTGAAGCTTTCTTT.

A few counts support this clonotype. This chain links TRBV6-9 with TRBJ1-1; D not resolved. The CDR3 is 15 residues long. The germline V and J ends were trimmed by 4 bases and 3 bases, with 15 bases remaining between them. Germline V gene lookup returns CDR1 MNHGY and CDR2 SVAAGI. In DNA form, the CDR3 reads TGTGCCAGCAGTTTTATCGGGTCGAACGACACTGAAGCTTTCTTT. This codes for CASSFIGSNDTEAFF.

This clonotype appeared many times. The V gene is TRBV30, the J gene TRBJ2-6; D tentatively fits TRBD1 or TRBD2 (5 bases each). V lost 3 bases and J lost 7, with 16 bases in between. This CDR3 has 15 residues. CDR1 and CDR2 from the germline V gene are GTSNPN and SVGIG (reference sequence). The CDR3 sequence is CAWSHTGGIANVLTF. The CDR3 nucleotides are TGTGCCTGGAGCCATACAGGAGGAATAGCCAACGTCCTGACTTTC.

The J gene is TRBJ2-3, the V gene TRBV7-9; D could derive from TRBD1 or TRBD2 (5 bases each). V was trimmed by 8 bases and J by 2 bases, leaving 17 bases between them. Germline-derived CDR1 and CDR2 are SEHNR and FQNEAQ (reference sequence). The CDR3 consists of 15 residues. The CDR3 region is CASGLGASPTDTQYF. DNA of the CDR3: TGTGCCAGCGGGCTCGGGGCTAGCCCCACAGATACGCAGTATTTT.

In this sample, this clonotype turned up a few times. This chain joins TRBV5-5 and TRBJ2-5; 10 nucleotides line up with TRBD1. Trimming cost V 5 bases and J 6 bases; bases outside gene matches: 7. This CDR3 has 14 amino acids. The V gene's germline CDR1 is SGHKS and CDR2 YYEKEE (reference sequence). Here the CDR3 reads CASSSTGGRKTQYF. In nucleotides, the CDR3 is TGTGCCAGCAGTTCGACAGGGGGCAGAAAGACCCAGTACTTC.

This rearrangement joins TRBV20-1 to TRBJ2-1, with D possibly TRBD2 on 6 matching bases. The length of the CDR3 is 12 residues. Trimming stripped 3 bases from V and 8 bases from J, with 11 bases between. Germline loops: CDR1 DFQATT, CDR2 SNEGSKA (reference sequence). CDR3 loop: CSASGDLDEQFF. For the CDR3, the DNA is TGCAGTGCTAGCGGGGACTTGGATGAGCAGTTCTTC.

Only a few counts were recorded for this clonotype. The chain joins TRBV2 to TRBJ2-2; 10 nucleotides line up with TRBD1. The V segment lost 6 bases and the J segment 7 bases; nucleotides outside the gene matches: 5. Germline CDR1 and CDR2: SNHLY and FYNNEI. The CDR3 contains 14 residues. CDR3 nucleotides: TGTGCCAGCAGGGCCCGGACAGGGGGCGGGGAGCTGTTTTTT. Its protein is CASRARTGGGELFF.

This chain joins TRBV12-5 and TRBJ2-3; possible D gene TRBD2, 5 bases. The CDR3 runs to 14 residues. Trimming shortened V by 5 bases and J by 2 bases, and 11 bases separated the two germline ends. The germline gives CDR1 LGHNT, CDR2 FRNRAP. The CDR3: CASGVSGYTDTQYF. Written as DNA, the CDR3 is TGTGCTAGTGGTGTCAGCGGCTACACAGATACGCAGTATTTT. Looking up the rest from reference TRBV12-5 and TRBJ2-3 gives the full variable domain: DARVTQTPRHKVTEMGQEVTMRCQPILGHNTVFWYRQTMMQGLELLAYFRNRAPLDDSGMPKDRFSAEMPDATLATLKIQPSEPRDSAVYFCASGVSGYTDTQYFGPGTRLTVL.

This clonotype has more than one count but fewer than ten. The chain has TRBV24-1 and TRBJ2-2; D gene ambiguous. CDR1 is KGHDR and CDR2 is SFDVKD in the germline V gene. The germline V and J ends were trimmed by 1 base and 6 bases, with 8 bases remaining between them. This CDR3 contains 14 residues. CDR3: CATSDFPDPGELFF. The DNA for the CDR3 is TGTGCCACCAGTGATTTTCCCGATCCCGGGGAGCTGTTTTTT.

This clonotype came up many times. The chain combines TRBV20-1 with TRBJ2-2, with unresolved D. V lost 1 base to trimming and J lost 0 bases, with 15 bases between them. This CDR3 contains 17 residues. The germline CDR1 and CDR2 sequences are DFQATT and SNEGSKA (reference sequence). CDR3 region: CSARVSSWATNTGELFF. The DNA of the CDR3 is TGCAGTGCTAGAGTATCCTCTTGGGCTACGAACACCGGGGAGCTGTTTTTT.

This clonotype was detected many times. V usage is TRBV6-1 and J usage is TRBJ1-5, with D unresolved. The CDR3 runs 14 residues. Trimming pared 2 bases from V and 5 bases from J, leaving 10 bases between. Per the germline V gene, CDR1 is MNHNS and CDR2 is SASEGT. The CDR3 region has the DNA TGTGCCAGCAGTGAAAACGGATTGGATCAGCCCCAGCATTTT. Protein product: CASSENGLDQPQHF.

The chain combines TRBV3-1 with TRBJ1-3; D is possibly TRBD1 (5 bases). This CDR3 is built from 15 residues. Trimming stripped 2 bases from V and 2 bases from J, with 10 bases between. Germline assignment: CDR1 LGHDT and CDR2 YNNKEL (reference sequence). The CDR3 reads CASSQQGSAGNTIYF. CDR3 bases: TGTGCCAGCAGCCAACAGGGCAGCGCTGGAAACACCATATATTTT.

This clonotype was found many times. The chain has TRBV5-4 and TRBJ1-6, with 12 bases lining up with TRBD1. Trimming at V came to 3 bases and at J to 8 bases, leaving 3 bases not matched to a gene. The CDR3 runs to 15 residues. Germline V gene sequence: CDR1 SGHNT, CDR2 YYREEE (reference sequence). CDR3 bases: TGTGCCAGCAGCTGGGACAGGGGGCCTGATTCACCCCTCCACTTT. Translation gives CASSWDRGPDSPLHF.

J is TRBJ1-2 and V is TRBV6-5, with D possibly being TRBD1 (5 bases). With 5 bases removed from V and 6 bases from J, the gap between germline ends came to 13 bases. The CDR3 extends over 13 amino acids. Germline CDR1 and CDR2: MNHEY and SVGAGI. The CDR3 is CASSTGREDGYTF. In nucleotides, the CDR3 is TGTGCCAGCAGTACGGGACGAGAGGATGGCTACACCTTC.

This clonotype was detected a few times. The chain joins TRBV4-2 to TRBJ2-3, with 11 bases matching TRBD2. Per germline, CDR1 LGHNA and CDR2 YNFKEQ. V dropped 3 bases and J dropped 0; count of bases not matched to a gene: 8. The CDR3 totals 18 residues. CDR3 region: CASSQLAGGYSSTDTQYF. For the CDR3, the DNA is TGTGCCAGCAGCCAGCTAGCGGGGGGTTACTCTAGCACAGATACGCAGTATTTT.

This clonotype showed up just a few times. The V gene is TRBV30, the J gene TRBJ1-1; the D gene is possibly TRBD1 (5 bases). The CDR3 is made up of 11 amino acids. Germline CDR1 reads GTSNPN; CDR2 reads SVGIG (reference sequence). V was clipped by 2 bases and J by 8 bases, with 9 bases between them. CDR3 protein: CAWSLAGEAFF. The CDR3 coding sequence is TGTGCCTGGAGTCTAGCAGGGGAAGCTTTCTTT.

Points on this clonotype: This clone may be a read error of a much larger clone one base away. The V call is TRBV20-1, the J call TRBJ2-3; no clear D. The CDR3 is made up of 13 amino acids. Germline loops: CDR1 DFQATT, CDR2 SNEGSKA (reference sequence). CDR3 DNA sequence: TGCAGTGCTAGTCCAGGCGGCACAGAAACGCAGTATTTT. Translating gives CSASPGGTETQYF.

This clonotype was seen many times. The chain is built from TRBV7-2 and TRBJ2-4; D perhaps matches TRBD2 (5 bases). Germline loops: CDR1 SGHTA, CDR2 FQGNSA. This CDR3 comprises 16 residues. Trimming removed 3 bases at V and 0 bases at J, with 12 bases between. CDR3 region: CASSLDFSLAKNIQYF. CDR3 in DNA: TGTGCCAGCAGCTTGGACTTTTCGCTAGCCAAAAACATTCAGTACTTC. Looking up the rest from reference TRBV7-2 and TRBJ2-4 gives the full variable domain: GAGVSQSPSNKVTEKGKDVELRCDPISGHTALYWYRQSLGQGLEFLIYFQGNSAPDKSGLPSDRFSAERTGGSVSTLTIQRTQQEDSAVYLCASSLDFSLAKNIQYFGAGTRLSVL.

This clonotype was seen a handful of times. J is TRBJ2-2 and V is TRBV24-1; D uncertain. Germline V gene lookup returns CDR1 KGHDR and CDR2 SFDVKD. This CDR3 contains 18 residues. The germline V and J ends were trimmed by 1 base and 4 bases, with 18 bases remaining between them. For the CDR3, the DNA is TGTGCCACCAGTGATTTCGGCGGACCGAAACGCGGCACCGGGGAGCTGTTTTTT. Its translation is CATSDFGGPKRGTGELFF.

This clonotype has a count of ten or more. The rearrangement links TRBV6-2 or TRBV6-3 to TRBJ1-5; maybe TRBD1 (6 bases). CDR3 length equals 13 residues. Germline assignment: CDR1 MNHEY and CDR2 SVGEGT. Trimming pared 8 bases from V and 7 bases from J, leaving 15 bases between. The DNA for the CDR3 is TGTGCCAGCGGAGATCCAGGGGACCAGCCCCAGCATTTT. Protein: CASGDPGDQPQHF.